This entry is about one TCR beta chain. The sample is drawn from a study of blood T cell repertoires in COVID-19. Original methodology: Amplification of reference gene primers provided the estimated nucleated cell counts. Produced via immunoSEQ multiplex PCR; TCRdb's table is partial and in-frame only. V, J and clone size were drawn from that table, and D and trimming were deduced from the DNA. Seen here are a few hundred thousand clones, 70% to 90% observed once, and the top ten hold just under 7%. The CDR3 contains 19 residues. Germline loops: CDR1 SGHAT, CDR2 FQDESV (reference sequence). The ends lost 0 bases at V and 2 bases at J; junction bases unmatched: 9.

The rearrangement joins TRBV11-1 to TRBJ2-1; 11 nucleotides line up with TRBD2. The source is a woman aged 30 to 39 who had recovered from COVID-19. Material: peripheral blood. The CDR3 loop reads CASSLAAWLAGGPYNEQFF. The CDR3, as DNA: TGTGCCAGCAGCTTAGCGGCGTGGCTAGCGGGGGGCCCCTACAATGAGCAGTTCTTC.